A single sample gave rise to the 9 T cell receptor beta chains below, sequenced in a study of T cells after yellow fever vaccination. TCRdb fed the 5' RACE reads into MiXCR, producing one record per CDR3 protein. Of a few hundred thousand distinct CDR3 sequences listed, roughly 3.9% were seen once; the top ten hold about 22%. Sequencing was performed on PBMCs, taken 5 days after the yellow fever booster vaccination. These receptors came from a man between 18 and 35 years old who received the YFV17D yellow fever vaccine.

In its sample, this clonotype was seen a few times. This chain uses TRBV6-1 with TRBJ1-6; no clear D gene. This CDR3 is 16 amino acids long. V shed 7 bases and J shed 7 bases, with 20 bases lying between them. Germline lookup yields CDR1 MNHNS and CDR2 SASEGT. This CDR3 is CASTRSSPGANSPLHF. The CDR3 region has the DNA TGTGCCAGCACCCGATCCTCTCCAGGAGCAAATTCACCCCTCCACTTT.

V gene TRBV7-3 combines with J gene TRBJ1-5; a weak D match, TRBD1 (5 bases). The CDR3 is made up of 18 amino acids. Trimming left V 0 bases short and J 5 bases short, with 20 bases between. The germline CDR1 and CDR2 sequences are SGHTA and FQGTGA. CDR3 loop: CASSLTLGLSSVYQPQHF. The CDR3 nucleotides are TGTGCCAGCAGCTTAACTCTGGGACTCTCCAGCGTGTATCAGCCCCAGCATTTT.

This clonotype was counted between two and nine times. V gene TRBV7-9 combines with J gene TRBJ1-1; D remains ambiguous. CDR1 is SEHNR and CDR2 is FQNEAQ in the germline V gene (reference sequence). The V end lost 7 bases, the J end lost 6 bases, and 9 bases lay between the germline ends. The CDR3 spans 11 residues. The CDR3 DNA reads TGTGCCAGCACGGGGTACGCTGAAGCTTTCTTT. Translation gives CASTGYAEAFF.

This clonotype was recorded many times. The chain employs TRBV7-8 and TRBJ2-3; 7 bases are shared with TRBD1. J was trimmed by 2 bases and V by 4 bases; bases with no gene match: 6. CDR1 is SGHVS and CDR2 is FQNEAQ in the germline V gene. This CDR3 has 15 residues. CDR3 sequence reads: CASSSRTGLTDTQYF. In nucleotides, the CDR3 is TGTGCCAGCAGCTCGAGGACAGGTCTCACAGATACGCAGTATTTT.

This sequence joins TRBV18 and TRBJ1-2; D is possibly TRBD1 (5 bases). Germline V gene data show CDR1 as KGHSH and CDR2 as LQKENI. V lost 2 bases and J lost 4, with 14 bases in between. CDR3 size: 15 residues. The CDR3 sequence is CASSPGGTAAYGYTF. The CDR3 DNA sequence: TGTGCCAGCTCACCAGGAGGGACGGCGGCCTATGGCTACACCTTC. The complete variable domain, with remaining parts taken from reference TRBV18 and TRBJ1-2, reads NAGVMQNPRHLVRRRGQEARLRCSPMKGHSHVYWYRQLPEEGLKFMVYLQKENIIDESGMPKERFSAEFPKEGPSILRIQQVVRGDSAAYFCASSPGGTAAYGYTFGSGTRLTVV.

J is TRBJ2-7 and V is TRBV12-3 or TRBV12-4, with 7 bases lining up with TRBD1. Trimming at V came to 5 bases and at J to 6 bases, leaving 13 bases not matched to a gene. The CDR3 loop spans 15 amino acids. CDR3 loop: CASSAYDREPLEQYF. DNA of the CDR3: TGTGCCAGCAGTGCATATGACAGGGAGCCCCTCGAGCAGTACTTC.

This clonotype appeared many times. The CDR3 DNA follows: TGTGCTAGTGGTTTTTACAATGAGCAGTTCTTC. This translates into CASGFYNEQFF. The V gene is TRBV12-5, the J gene TRBJ2-1; D remains unclear. V lost 3 bases and J lost 4, with 1 base in between. There are 11 residues in the CDR3. The germline CDR1 and CDR2 sequences are LGHNT and FRNRAP.

This clonotype has ten or more counts. The J gene is TRBJ1-1, the V gene TRBV28; D is undetermined. The CDR3 contains 16 residues. Trimming removed 3 bases from V and 1 base from J, with 15 bases in between. Germline V gene lookup returns CDR1 MDHEN and CDR2 SYDVKM. The chain's CDR3 is CASSFQYSNPNTEAFF. The CDR3 DNA sequence: TGTGCCAGCAGTTTTCAGTACTCCAACCCGAACACTGAAGCTTTCTTT.

V is TRBV12-3 or TRBV12-4 and J is TRBJ1-2, with 11 bases fitting TRBD1. The CDR3 is 16 residues long. V dropped 5 bases and J dropped 4; count of bases not matched to a gene: 9. CDR3 protein: CASSPTGQGVIYGYTF. CDR3 nucleotides: TGTGCCAGCAGTCCAACGGGACAGGGGGTAATCTATGGCTACACCTTC.